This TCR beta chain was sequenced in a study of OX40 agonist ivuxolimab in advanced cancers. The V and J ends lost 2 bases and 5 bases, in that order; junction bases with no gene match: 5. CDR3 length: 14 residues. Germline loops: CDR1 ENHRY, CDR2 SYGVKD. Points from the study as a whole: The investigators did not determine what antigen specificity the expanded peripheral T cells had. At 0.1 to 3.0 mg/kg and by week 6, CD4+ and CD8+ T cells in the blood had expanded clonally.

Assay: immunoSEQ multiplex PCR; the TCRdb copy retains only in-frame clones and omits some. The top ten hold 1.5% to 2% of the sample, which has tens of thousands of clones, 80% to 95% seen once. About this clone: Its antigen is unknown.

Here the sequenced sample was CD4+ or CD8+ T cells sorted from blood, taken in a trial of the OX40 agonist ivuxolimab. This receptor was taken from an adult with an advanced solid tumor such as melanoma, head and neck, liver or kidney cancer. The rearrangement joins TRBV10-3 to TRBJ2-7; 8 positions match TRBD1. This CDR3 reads CAISEPDRAHEQYF. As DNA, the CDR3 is TGTGCCATCAGTGAGCCGGACAGGGCCCACGAGCAGTACTTC.